Listed below are T cell receptor beta chains from one sample, sequenced in a study of OX40 agonist ivuxolimab in advanced cancers. The method was immunoSEQ multiplex PCR; TCRdb's version includes in-frame clones alone and lacks a portion of them. The sample yields more than 35,000 clones, approximately 84% seen once. Specimen: CD4+ or CD8+ T cells sorted from blood, collected in a trial of the OX40 agonist ivuxolimab. Receptors originate from an adult with an advanced solid tumor such as melanoma, head and neck, liver or kidney cancer. The CDR3 runs from the conserved cysteine through the conserved F or W.

v_call,cdr3_aa
TRBV5-8,CASSPQSVWYGYTF
TRBV4-1,CASALAGGLDEQFF
TRBV27,CASSLSSGTGAYEQYF
TRBV5-1,CASSLKDRVSYIDYEQYF
TRBV4-1,CASSHPIRDRGRSGELFF
TRBV19,CASSIVGGNQPQHF
TRBV19,CASSMGTGGYEQYF
TRBV4-2,CASSQDSSGRVGLETQYF
TRBV7-9,CASKGKGSYTF
TRBV4-2,CASSQEVGVRQF
TRBV7-7,CASSARQGGAFF
TRBV19,CASSVGLAGVQETQYF